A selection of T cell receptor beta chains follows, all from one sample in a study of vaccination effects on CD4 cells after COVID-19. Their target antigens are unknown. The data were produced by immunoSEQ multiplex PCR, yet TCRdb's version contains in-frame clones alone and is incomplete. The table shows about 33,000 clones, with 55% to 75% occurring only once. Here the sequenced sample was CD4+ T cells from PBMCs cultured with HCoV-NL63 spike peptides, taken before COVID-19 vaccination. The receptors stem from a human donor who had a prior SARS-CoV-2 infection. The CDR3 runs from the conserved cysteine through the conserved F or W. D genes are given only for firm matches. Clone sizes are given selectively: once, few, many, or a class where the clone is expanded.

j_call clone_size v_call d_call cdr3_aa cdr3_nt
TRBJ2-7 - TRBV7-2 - CASGGAGSSYEQYF TGTGCCAGCGGGGGGGCGGGAAGCTCCTACGAGCAGTACTTC
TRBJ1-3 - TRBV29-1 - CSGQQSSGNTIYF TGCAGCGGACAACAGAGCTCTGGAAACACCATATATTTT
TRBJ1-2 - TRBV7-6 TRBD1 CASSLAAARDRWRGYTF TGTGCCAGCAGCTTAGCCGCCGCACGGGACAGATGGCGCGGCTACACCTTC
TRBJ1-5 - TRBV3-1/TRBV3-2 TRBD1 CASSPGQDRGLPQHF TGTGCCAGCAGCCCAGGACAGGACCGTGGATTGCCCCAGCATTTT
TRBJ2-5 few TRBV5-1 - CASSLSAGQETQYF TGCGCCAGCAGCTTGAGTGCGGGTCAAGAGACCCAGTACTTC
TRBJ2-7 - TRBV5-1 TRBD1 CASSYRQGSSYEQYF TGCGCCAGCAGCTACCGACAGGGGAGCTCCTACGAGCAGTACTTC
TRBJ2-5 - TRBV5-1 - CASSLAGSGETQYF TGCGCCAGCAGCTTGGCCGGTAGTGGAGAGACCCAGTACTTC
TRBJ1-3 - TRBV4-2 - CASSPQETANSGNTIYF TGTGCCAGCAGCCCCCAAGAGACAGCCAACTCTGGAAACACCATATATTTT
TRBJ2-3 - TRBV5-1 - CASSLGRTLVDTQYF TGCGCCAGCAGCTTGGGAAGAACCCTGGTGGATACGCAGTATTTT
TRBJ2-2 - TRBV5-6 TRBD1 CASSVGQGGFNTGELFF TGTGCCAGCAGCGTCGGACAGGGAGGATTTAACACCGGGGAGCTGTTTTTT
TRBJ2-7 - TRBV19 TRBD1 CASSDTGGYEQYF TGTGCCAGTAGTGACACAGGGGGCTACGAGCAGTACTTC
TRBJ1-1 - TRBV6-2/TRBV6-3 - CASSYSGRDTEAFF TGTGCCAGCAGTTACTCGGGGAGGGACACTGAAGCTTTCTTT
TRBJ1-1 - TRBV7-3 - CASSLNYHTEAFF TGTGCCAGCAGCTTGAATTACCACACTGAAGCTTTCTTT
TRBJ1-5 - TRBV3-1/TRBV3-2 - CASSQVGASHQHF TGTGCCAGCAGCCAAGTTGGAGCGAGCCACCAGCATTTT
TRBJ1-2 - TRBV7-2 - CASSLAATRIYGYTF TGTGCCAGCAGCTTAGCTGCGACAAGGATCTATGGCTACACCTTC
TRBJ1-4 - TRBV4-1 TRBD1 CASSQETGTNEKLFF TGCGCCAGCAGCCAAGAGACAGGGACTAATGAAAAACTGTTTTTT
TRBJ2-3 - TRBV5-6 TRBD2 CASSSGTSGTDTQYF TGTGCCAGCAGCTCCGGGACTAGCGGCACAGATACGCAGTATTTT
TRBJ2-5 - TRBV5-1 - CASSPGGLETQYF TGCGCCAGTTCTCCCGGGGGGCTGGAGACCCAGTACTTC
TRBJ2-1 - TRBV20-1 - CSAREYNEQFF TGCAGTGCTAGAGAGTACAATGAGCAGTTCTTC
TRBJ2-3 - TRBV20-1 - CSAGGNTQYF TGCAGTGCCGGAGGGAATACGCAGTATTTT
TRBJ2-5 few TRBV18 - CASSPPGQETQYF TGTGCCAGCTCACCACCGGGACAAGAGACCCAGTACTTC
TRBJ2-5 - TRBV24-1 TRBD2 CATSDRGTSKETQYF TGTGCCACCAGTGACCGCGGGACTAGCAAAGAGACCCAGTACTTC